This paragraph reports one T cell receptor beta chain. The antigen it binds to is not known. No much larger clonotype is one base removed from it; base qualities were not supplied. The TCR beta CDR3 regions were amplified from the RNA transcripts. The TCR CDR3 was subjected to a first round of RT-PCR using the HTBI primer set and the Qiagen OneStep RT-PCR kit. The libraries were constructed in a second round of multiplex PCR and then size-selected and purified. Libraries were sequenced paired-end with 100 bp reads on an Illumina HiSeq2000. As for the authors' bioinformatics: SOAPnuke was used to process the raw data, throwing out any read that contained adapters or uncalled bases, had a mean Phred below 15, or lacked an exact constant-primer or identifier match. COPE v1.2.5 was used to merge high-quality paired reads, and clonotypes were defined as unique nucleotide sequences. MiTCR v1.1 was used to align clonotypes to the IMGT TRBV, TRBD and TRBJ reference segments. Analysis was restricted to V-J combinations with a frequency above 0.0001, which covered about 99% of repertoires. A TCS score was defined as the ratio of F50 (clonal expansion) to E x V (chaos), with BLOSUM62-based TCRdist applied between CDR3 peptides within each V-J. Welch's t-statistics and random forest reduced 514 V-J features to 13, which were used in a naive Bayes classifier (R e1071). TCRdb redid the processing of the public reads, applying fastp at Q25 and MiXCR, and retained in-frame beta chains. When rows share a CDR3 protein, they turn into one entry using the most common DNA and genes. For this entry, the V and J calls and clone size follow TCRdb and not the study's own pipeline. This sample lists hundreds of thousands of distinct CDR3 sequences; around 15% were detected once. Roughly 3.3% of the sample comes from the top ten.

Ophthalmopathy patients had moderately to severely active disease, Clinical Activity Score of at least 3, NOSPECS grade of at least 4, and duration under 3 months. Exclusion was applied to patients with uncontrolled infections, other autoimmune diseases, pregnancy or lactation. Diagnoses relied on clinical symptoms, serum thyroxine and TRAb, thyroid ultrasound and orbital computed tomography. PBMCs were isolated from about 9.1 ml of fresh peripheral blood by Ficoll-Paque density gradient centrifugation. Total RNA was extracted with Trizol reagent, and quality was checked on an Agilent 2100 Bioanalyzer. CDR1 and CDR2 are read off the germline V gene (reference sequence) as MNHNY and SVGAGI. The CDR3 contains 19 residues, cysteine and phenylalanine counted. The sequence is cut down to CDR3 DNA, 57 bases in frame from base 1. V lost 0 bases and J lost 2 bases, and the count of bases not matched to a germline gene is 10.

The sample originates from a study of T cells in Graves' hyperthyroidism and ophthalmopathy (dated 2019 in TCRdb). About the full investigation: Peripheral blood samples were taken at the time of initial diagnosis, prior to any treatment. A discovery cohort of about 96 patients, roughly 45 with Graves' ophthalmopathy and 55 to 65 with stable Graves' hyperthyroidism, was used to find distinguishing TCR V-J signatures. Prospective prediction of ophthalmopathy was tested in an independent validation cohort consisting of some 19 hyperthyroidism patients and around 16 patients who later progressed to ophthalmopathy. The roughly 91 discovery patients were randomly divided into training and test sets at a 7:3 ratio. In six Graves' hyperthyroidism patients, the study also compared T-cell repertoires from thyroid tissue with T-cell repertoires from blood. After sampling, hyperthyroidism patients received methimazole starting at 30 mg daily, and ophthalmopathy patients received high-dose intravenous methylprednisolone. According to the paper, TCR Vbeta CDR3 sequencing was carried out on some 140 peripheral blood samples, which came from approximately 41 ophthalmopathy, around 75 hyperthyroidism and about 17 progressor patients.

Findings and caveats that apply to the study as a whole: In validation, the model predicted progression to ophthalmopathy with 65% to 71% sensitivity and 72% to 85% specificity, a median of about six months before onset. A model built on a 13 V-J signature distinguished ophthalmopathy from stable hyperthyroidism, reaching about 88% sensitivity and approximately 81% specificity in cross-validation and 80%/75% in testing. Sample size was not statistically predetermined, and blinding of investigators to group allocation was not performed. Most expanded thyroid clonotypes (frequency above 0.001) were also found in blood, which suggests that blood repertoires may mirror thyroid immune responses.

The sample consisted of blood. The clonotype comes from a woman between 40 and 55 years old with Graves' ophthalmopathy. This chain joins TRBV6-6 to TRBJ2-6, and TRBD1 aligns with 7 junction nucleotides. The nucleotide sequence reads as follows: TGTGCCAGCAGTTACTCCTCGACAGGGCTGTCTCCTGGGGCCAACGTCCTGACTTTC. Its protein reads: CASSYSSTGLSPGANVLTF.